The rows below give T cell receptor beta chains drawn from one sample of a study of T-cell memory formation after mild COVID-19. One entry per CDR3 protein, called by TCRdb with MiXCR from the 5' RACE reads. The table has around 440,000 distinct CDR3 sequences, 15% to 20% seen once. The sequenced sample consisted of PBMCs or a T cell subset sorted from them (not recorded which). These receptors originate from an adult woman who had mild COVID-19 (a few samples of this study predate the infection). Cell type and time point are not known. Both conserved end residues are part of each CDR3. Fields, in order: J gene, clone size, D gene, V gene, CDR3 DNA, CDR3 protein. The D gene is left open where the match is weak. A clone size is listed for some rows: how often the clone was seen (once, few, many), or a class if it is expanded.

>TRBJ2-2|few|TRBD1|TRBV6-5
TGTGCCAGCAGAGGACAGGTCACCGGGGAGCTGTTTTTT
CASRGQVTGELFF
>TRBJ1-4|many|-|TRBV2
TGTGCCAGCACCCTGAATGAAAAACTGTTTTTT
CASTLNEKLFF
>TRBJ2-1|-|-|TRBV20-1
TGCAGTGCCCCTTTCTACAATGAGCAGTTCTTC
CSAPFYNEQFF
>TRBJ1-2|few|-|TRBV3-1
TGTGCCAGCAGCTCCACGGCGGGGGGATACGGTGGCTACACCTTC
CASSSTAGGYGGYTF
>TRBJ2-1|many|TRBD2|TRBV10-2
TGCGCCAGCAGTGGTACTAGCGGCAATGAGCAGTTCTTC
CASSGTSGNEQFF
>TRBJ2-2|few|-|TRBV9
TGTGCCAGCAGCGTAGGCCCCCGGTTGGACACCGGGGAGCTGTTTTTT
CASSVGPRLDTGELFF
>TRBJ2-7|-|TRBD2|TRBV7-9
TGTGCCAGCAGCTCAGGACTAGTGGGGAGATGGGAGCAGTACTTC
CASSSGLVGRWEQYF
>TRBJ2-3|few|-|TRBV4-1
TGCGCCAGCAGCCAAGATGTTGCAGGCACAGTTGTTACGCAGTATTTT
CASSQDVAGTVVTQYF
>TRBJ2-7|-|TRBD2|TRBV5-4
TGTGCCAGCAGCTTCGGGCTGCATAGCGGGAGTTTGTACGAGCAGTACTTC
CASSFGLHSGSLYEQYF
>TRBJ1-6|few|-|TRBV5-1
TGCGCCAGCAGCTTGGGGTCCTCAGGGGATTCACCCCTCCACTTT
CASSLGSSGDSPLHF
>TRBJ1-6|-|TRBD1|TRBV25-1
TGTGCCAGCAGTGACAAAGGGACAGCCTATTCACCCCTCCACTTT
CASSDKGTAYSPLHF
>TRBJ2-1|-|TRBD2|TRBV7-2
TGTGCCAGCAGCTTCTGCGGGAGGTCCTACAATGAGCAGTTCTTC
CASSFCGRSYNEQFF
>TRBJ2-4|few|TRBD1|TRBV6-2/TRBV6-3
TGTGCCAGCAGTGAGGGACAGCTAGCCAAAAACATTCAGTACTTC
CASSEGQLAKNIQYF
>TRBJ2-2|-|-|TRBV6-1
TGTGCCAGCAGTGAGAGATCCCTCGGGACACTGAACACCGGGGAGCTGTTTTTT
CASSERSLGTLNTGELFF
>TRBJ2-2|-|TRBD2|TRBV12-3/TRBV12-4
TGTGCCAGCAGTTTAAGTTTGATAGCGGGATACGCCGGGGAGCTGTTTTTT
CASSLSLIAGYAGELFF
>TRBJ2-4|many|-|TRBV6-2/TRBV6-3
TGTGCCAGCAGTTACGGCTGGGCCGTGGAGAACATTCAGTACTTC
CASSYGWAVENIQYF
>TRBJ2-3|-|-|TRBV5-1
TGCGCCAGCAGCTTGACGACCGGGACGGCCACGGGTACGCAGTATTTT
CASSLTTGTATGTQYF
>TRBJ1-5|few|TRBD1|TRBV5-1
TGCGCCAGCAGCGCGGGACAGGGGGACGATCAGCCCCAGCATTTT
CASSAGQGDDQPQHF
>TRBJ2-3|few|TRBD2|TRBV6-5
TGTGCCAGCAGTTGGACTAGCGGGAGGGCCGCCAGGGCAGATACGCAGTATTTT
CASSWTSGRAARADTQYF
>TRBJ1-2|few|TRBD1|TRBV7-9
TGTGCCAGCAGCTTAGGGGGGACAGGGCACTATGGCTACACCTTC
CASSLGGTGHYGYTF
>TRBJ2-3|few|-|TRBV9
TGTGCCAGCGATATATACGAGGGAACCTTACGGTATTTT
CASDIYEGTLRYF
>TRBJ1-2|-|-|TRBV3-1
TGTGCCAGCAGCCAAGGGACAGCCACGGGCTACACCTTC
CASSQGTATGYTF
>TRBJ1-1|few|-|TRBV5-1
TGCGCCAGCAGCTTGGCCAAGGGGTTCTACATGAACACTGAAGCTTTCTTT
CASSLAKGFYMNTEAFF
>TRBJ2-5|-|TRBD2|TRBV27
TGTGCCAGCAGCCCCCCTCTAGCGGGAGGCACAGAGACCCAGTACTTC
CASSPPLAGGTETQYF
>TRBJ1-1|-|-|TRBV29-1
TGCAGCGTTGTGGGGCCCTTGAACACTGAAGCTTTCTTT
CSVVGPLNTEAFF
>TRBJ1-1|few|-|TRBV5-1
TGCGCCAGCAGCTTGGCCCTAGGTCTGTTCACTGAAGCTTTCTTT
CASSLALGLFTEAFF
>TRBJ1-2|-|-|TRBV4-1
TGCGCCAGCAGCCAAGATTATGGCTATGGCTACACCTTC
CASSQDYGYGYTF
>TRBJ1-5|-|TRBD1|TRBV30
TGTGCCTGGAGGGCTCCCGGGACAGGGAATCAGCCCCAGCATTTT
CAWRAPGTGNQPQHF
>TRBJ2-1|-|TRBD2|TRBV11-1
TGTGCCAGCAGCTTGGCAGCGGGATTAAATGAGCAGTTCTTC
CASSLAAGLNEQFF
>TRBJ2-1|few|-|TRBV3-1
TGTGCCAGCAGCCAAGGACCTTCCTCCGGAGATGAGCAGTTCTTC
CASSQGPSSGDEQFF
>TRBJ1-2|few|-|TRBV18
TGTGCCAGCTCACCTGGACAGACCGGTTTACTGTATGGCTACACCTTC
CASSPGQTGLLYGYTF
>TRBJ2-3|few|-|TRBV9
TGTGCCAGCAGCGTAGGCTCGATAAGCACAGATACGCAGTATTTT
CASSVGSISTDTQYF
>TRBJ2-3|few|TRBD2|TRBV7-9
TGTGCCAGCAGCTTAGCCGTATTACTAGCGGGAGGGGCCACAGATACGCAGTATTTT
CASSLAVLLAGGATDTQYF
>TRBJ2-3|-|-|TRBV7-9
TGTGCCAGCAGCATACCATCGTCAGATACGCAGTATTTT
CASSIPSSDTQYF
>TRBJ2-3|-|-|TRBV4-2
TGTGCCAGCAGCCAAAACCCAGGGACAGATACGCAGTATTTT
CASSQNPGTDTQYF
>TRBJ1-5|few|TRBD1|TRBV4-1
TGCGCCAGCAGCCACAATTTCGGGGACAGGGATCGACCCCAGCATTTT
CASSHNFGDRDRPQHF
>TRBJ2-2|-|-|TRBV6-5
TGTGCCAGTTCCGATATGGGGAGTCAGACCGGGGAGCTGTTTTTT
CASSDMGSQTGELFF